The clone carrying this T cell receptor (beta chain) has a count of ten or more. This sample was included in a study of early T cells in non-severe SARS-CoV-2 infection. The CDR3 sequence is 16 residues long. CDR1 is SQVTM and CDR2 is ANQGSEA in the germline V gene. Losses at the gene ends were 7 bases for V and 2 bases for J; bases not matched to a gene: 16. In the library, individual cDNA molecules carried attached unique molecular identifiers. TCRdb itself ran the 5' RACE reads through MiXCR, one entry per CDR3 protein. Of fewer than 55,000 distinct CDR3 sequences listed, about 9.1% are singletons.

The clonotype was recovered from an adult who was a healthcare worker with PCR-confirmed SARS-CoV-2 infection or an uninfected control (not recorded which). The sequenced sample consisted of whole blood. This sequence joins TRBV29-1 and TRBJ1-2; the match to TRBD1 covers 7 bases. The CDR3, as DNA: TGCAGCGCCGACGGTCAGGCTTTGACAGGGAACTATGGCTACACCTTC. Translating it yields CSADGQALTGNYGYTF.